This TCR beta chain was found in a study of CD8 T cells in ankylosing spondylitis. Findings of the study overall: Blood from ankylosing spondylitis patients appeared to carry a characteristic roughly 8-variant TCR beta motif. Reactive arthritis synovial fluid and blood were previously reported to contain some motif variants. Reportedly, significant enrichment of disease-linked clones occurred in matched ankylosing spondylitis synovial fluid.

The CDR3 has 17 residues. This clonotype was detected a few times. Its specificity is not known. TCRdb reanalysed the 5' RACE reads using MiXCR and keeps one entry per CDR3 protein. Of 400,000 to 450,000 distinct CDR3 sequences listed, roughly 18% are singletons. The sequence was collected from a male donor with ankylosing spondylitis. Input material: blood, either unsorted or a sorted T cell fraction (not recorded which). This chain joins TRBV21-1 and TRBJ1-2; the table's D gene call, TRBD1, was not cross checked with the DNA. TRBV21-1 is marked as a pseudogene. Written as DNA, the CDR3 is TGTGCCAGCAGCAATGGGGACAGGGGGGTTTATAGCTATGGCTACACCTTC. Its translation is CASSNGDRGVYSYGYTF.